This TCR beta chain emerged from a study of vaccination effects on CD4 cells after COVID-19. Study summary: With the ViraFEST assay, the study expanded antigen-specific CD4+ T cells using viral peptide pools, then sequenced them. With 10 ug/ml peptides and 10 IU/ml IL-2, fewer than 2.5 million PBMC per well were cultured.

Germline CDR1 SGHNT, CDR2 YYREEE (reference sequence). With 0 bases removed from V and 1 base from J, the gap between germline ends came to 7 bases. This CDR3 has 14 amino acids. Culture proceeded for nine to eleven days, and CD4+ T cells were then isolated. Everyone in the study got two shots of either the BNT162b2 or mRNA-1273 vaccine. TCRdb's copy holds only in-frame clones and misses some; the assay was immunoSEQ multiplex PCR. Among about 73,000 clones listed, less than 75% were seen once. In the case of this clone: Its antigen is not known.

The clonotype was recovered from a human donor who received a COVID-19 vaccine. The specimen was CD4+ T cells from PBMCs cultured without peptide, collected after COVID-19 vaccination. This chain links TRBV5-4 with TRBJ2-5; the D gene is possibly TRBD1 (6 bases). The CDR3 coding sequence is TGTGCCAGCAGCTTGGGAGGGGGCCAAGAGACCCAGTACTTC. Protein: CASSLGGGQETQYF.